What follows are 28 T cell receptor beta chains derived from one specimen sequenced in a study of T-cell reconstitution after alpha-beta-depleted transplantation in children (dated by TCRdb to between 2015 and 2016). According to the study, the label for this sample's treatment or condition signals: allogeneic hematopoietic cell transplantation with graft depleted of TCRalphabeta T cells and CD19 B cells. The library was generated by PCR. Reads for this sample came from an Illumina HiSeq 2500. TCR library preparation used molecular barcoding, with unique molecular identifiers applied to normalize quantification of the TCRbeta repertoire. TCRdb's own reprocessing of the public reads used fastp at Q25 and MiXCR and kept productive beta chains. Every CDR3 protein is listed once, alongside the most common genes and DNA of its rows. Across this sample there are around 580,000 distinct CDR3 sequences, with 23% seen only once. Roughly 15% of the sample is in the top ten clones.

The specimen was PBMCs, mostly from graft donor cells, collected 360 days after TCRalphabeta/CD19-depleted stem cell transplant. The receptors shown here come from a boy younger than two who had a stem cell transplant for acute myeloid leukemia, so the T cells may come from the graft donor.

V is TRBV20-1 and J is TRBJ2-4; no clear D gene. The CDR3 is 11 residues long. The V end lost 6 bases, the J end lost 15 bases, and 18 bases lay between the germline ends. Germline CDR1 and CDR2: DFQATT and SNEGSKA (reference sequence). DNA of the CDR3: TGCAGTGCCTACGACCGAGTGTTTCGGTACTTC. Protein product: CSAYDRVFRYF.

There are a few counts of this clonotype. This chain uses TRBV5-1 with TRBJ2-7, with a weak D call TRBD2 (6 bases). The CDR3 spans 19 residues. The V gene lost 0 bases and the J gene lost 2 bases, with 24 bases spanning the gap. Per the germline V gene, CDR1 is SGHRS and CDR2 is YFSETQ. CDR3 nucleotide sequence: TGCGCCAGCAGCTTGGCCGGTTTTAAGGGCCATCTAGCGCCCTACGAGCAGTACGTC. Amino acids: CASSLAGFKGHLAPYEQYV.

This clonotype was found a few times. It may be a read error: a sequence one base away is much more abundant. The chain links TRBV6-5 to TRBJ1-2; 7 nucleotides line up with TRBD1. This CDR3 comprises 14 residues. The germline gives CDR1 MNHEY, CDR2 SVGAGI. Losses at the gene ends were 4 bases for V and 1 base for J; bases not matched to a gene: 3. CDR3 sequence: CASSSDRVNYGYTF. In DNA form, the CDR3 reads TGTGCCAGCAGTTCCGACAGGGTTAACTATGGCTACACCTTC.

This clonotype has only a few counts. The chain is built from TRBV10-3 and TRBJ1-2, with unresolved D. Trimming took 3 bases from V and 4 from J, leaving 9 bases between them. Looked up from germline, CDR1 is ENHRY and CDR2 is SYGVKD. There are 13 residues in the CDR3. The CDR3 nucleotides read TGTGCCATCAGTGACCTACCTACCTATGGCTACACCTTC. It encodes CAISDLPTYGYTF.

This clonotype came up many times. This chain uses TRBV15 with TRBJ2-1, with D unresolved. Germline V gene data show CDR1 as LNHNV and CDR2 as YYDKDF (reference sequence). The ends were cut back, 5 bases at V and 8 bases at J, with 13 bases in the middle. The CDR3 length is 13 residues. CDR3 in DNA: TGTGCCACCAGCGACCTATATTGGGATGAGCAGTTCTTC. Translation gives CATSDLYWDEQFF.

This sequence joins TRBV20-1 and TRBJ1-1; D gene uncertain. Between the trimmed V and J ends, which lost 3 bases and 4 bases, there was a span of 15 bases. This CDR3 has 14 residues. The V gene's germline CDR1 is DFQATT and CDR2 SNEGSKA (reference sequence). This chain's CDR3 is CSARRVPWGTEAFF. Here the CDR3 DNA reads TGCAGTGCTAGGAGGGTTCCCTGGGGCACTGAAGCTTTCTTT.

Comment on this clonotype: This may arise from a read error, as a much more abundant clone is one base away. This chain joins TRBV11-2 and TRBJ2-2, with D tentatively TRBD1 or TRBD2 (5 bases each). Germline CDR1 reads SGHAT; CDR2 reads FQNNGV. This CDR3 spans 15 amino acids. As DNA, the CDR3 is TGTGCCAGCAGCTTAAGGGGTTACGGCACCGGGGAGCTGTATTTT. Amino acid sequence: CASSLRGYGTGELYF.

The table lists this clonotype with many counts. The chain joins TRBV12-3 or TRBV12-4 to TRBJ2-6, with D maybe TRBD1 (6 bases). The CDR3 loop spans 13 amino acids. Between the trimmed V and J ends, which lost 11 bases and 2 bases, there was a span of 10 bases. The CDR3 is CAGQTPGANVLTF. The CDR3 region has the DNA TGTGCCGGACAGACCCCTGGGGCCAACGTCCTGACTTTC.

This clonotype was counted a few times. The CDR3 DNA reads TGTGCCAGCAGTTTGGGCCCCGACGAGCAGTACGTC. Translating gives CASSLGPDEQYV. The chain joins TRBV12-3 or TRBV12-4 to TRBJ2-7; D is unclear. V was shortened by 3 bases and J by 5 bases, with 8 bases between the two germline ends. The CDR3 is 12 amino acids.

This clonotype was observed a handful of times. The chain is built from TRBV7-9 and TRBJ2-3; D might be TRBD1 (6 bases). The CDR3 has 16 amino acids. Trimming shortened V by 5 bases and J by 0 bases, and 15 bases separated the two germline ends. The V gene's germline CDR1 is SEHNR and CDR2 FQNEAQ (reference sequence). The CDR3 DNA follows: TGTGCCAGCAGCACGGCCCGGGACACCAGCACAGATACGCAGTATTTT. The encoded protein is CASSTARDTSTDTQYF.

The chain has TRBV6-1 and TRBJ2-6; the D gene is possibly TRBD2 (6 bases). This CDR3 has 16 residues. Germline CDR1 reads MNHNS; CDR2 reads SASEGT. The ends were cut back, 9 bases at V and 0 bases at J, with 15 bases in the middle. CDR3 sequence reads: CASDAGRYSGANVLTF. CDR3 in DNA: TGTGCCAGTGACGCGGGGCGATACTCTGGGGCCAACGTCCTGACTTTC.

The chain is built from TRBV2 and TRBJ2-1; D not resolved. Germline assignment: CDR1 SNHLY and CDR2 FYNNEI. V lost 3 bases, J lost 9 bases, and 12 bases lay in between. The CDR3 length is 13 residues. Here the CDR3 reads CASSDFQLREQFF. The DNA for the CDR3 is TGTGCCAGCAGTGATTTCCAACTTCGTGAGCAGTTCTTC. Drawing the rest from reference TRBV2 and TRBJ2-1, the complete variable domain is EPEVTQTPSHQVTQMGQEVILRCVPISNHLYFYWYRQILGQKVEFLVSFYNNEISEKSEIFDDQFSVERPDGSNFTLKIRSTKLEDSAMYFCASSDFQLREQFFGPGTRLTVL.

Ten or more counts support this clonotype. The CDR3 region is CASSYSRQYTDTQYF. CDR3 bases: TGTGCCAGCAGTTACTCAAGACAGTACACAGATACGCAGTATTTT. The chain carries TRBV6-5 and TRBJ2-3, with D possibly TRBD1 on 5 matching bases. This CDR3 comprises 15 residues. CDR1 and CDR2 from the germline V gene are MNHEY and SVGAGI. Between the trimmed V and J ends, which lost 0 bases and 2 bases, there was a span of 9 bases.

This clonotype was counted between two and nine times. The rearrangement links TRBV15 to TRBJ2-7; 9 bases fit TRBD1. The CDR3 is 13 residues long. Germline values: CDR1 LNHNV, CDR2 YYDKDF (reference sequence). With V trimmed by 1 base and J by 6 bases, 1 base remained unmatched. CDR3 nucleotides: TGTGCCACCAGCAGAGGGGACAGGGCCGAGCAGTACGTC. It is translated as CATSRGDRAEQYV.

This clonotype was seen only a few times. This rearrangement joins TRBV5-1 to TRBJ2-5, with D uncertain. The V gene lost 4 bases and the J gene lost 7 bases, with 11 bases spanning the gap. CDR3 size: 12 residues. From germline, CDR1 is SGHRS and CDR2 YFSETQ. This chain's CDR3 is CASSPQFRTQYF. Written as DNA, the CDR3 is TGCGCCAGCAGCCCCCAGTTCCGGACCCAGTACTTC.

V usage is TRBV5-5 and J usage is TRBJ2-7, with D maybe TRBD1 (5 bases). Germline V lookup: CDR1 SGHKS, CDR2 YYEKEE (reference sequence). The CDR3 spans 17 residues. Trimming removed 0 bases from V and 2 bases from J, with 18 bases in between. CDR3 residues: CASSLAMTDPFPYEQYF. DNA for the CDR3: TGTGCCAGCAGCTTGGCCATGACAGACCCTTTCCCCTACGAGCAGTACTTC. Supplemented by reference TRBV5-5 and TRBJ2-7, the full variable domain reads DAGVTQSPTHLIKTRGQQVTLRCSPISGHKSVSWYQQVLGQGPQFIFQYYEKEERGRGNFPDRFSARQFPNYSSELNVNALLLGDSALYLCASSLAMTDPFPYEQYFGPGTRLTVT.

This clonotype was seen a handful of times. The chain uses TRBV15 and TRBJ2-2; tentatively, D is TRBD1 (5 bases). In germline, CDR1 is LNHNV, CDR2 YYDKDF (reference sequence). The V end lost 4 bases, the J end lost 3 bases, and 27 bases lay between the germline ends. CDR3 length: 20 amino acids. The DNA of the CDR3 is TGTGCCACCAGCAACCCCCGAGTGTCAACACACAGGCTGTACACCGGGGAGCTGTTTTTT. It encodes CATSNPRVSTHRLYTGELFF.

The rearrangement uses TRBV20-1 and TRBJ1-4; D not certain. The CDR3 sequence is 14 residues long. V lost 1 base, J lost 5 bases, and 11 bases lay in between. Germline CDR1 reads DFQATT; CDR2 reads SNEGSKA (reference sequence). This chain's CDR3 is CSARAGPPNEKLFF. The CDR3 DNA reads TGCAGTGCTAGAGCGGGCCCACCAAATGAAAAACTGTTTTTT.

The sample holds many counts of this clonotype. J is TRBJ2-7 and V is TRBV20-1, with D unclear. This CDR3 contains 14 residues. Trimming took 3 bases from V and 6 from J, leaving 18 bases between them. Germline CDR1 reads DFQATT; CDR2 reads SNEGSKA (reference sequence). As DNA, the CDR3 is TGCAGTGCTAGTCGTGTTCTGCGCAAGGCCGAGCAGTACTTC. Translation gives CSASRVLRKAEQYF.

The gene calls are TRBV21-1 and TRBJ2-2; whether TRBD2, the table's D call, matches the DNA was not checked. TRBV21-1 is recorded as a pseudogene. The CDR3 runs 18 residues. The DNA of the CDR3 is TGTGCCAGCAGCAAAGCGCTAGAAGGGAGGGACGGAACCGGGGAGCTGTTTTTT. It codes for CASSKALEGRDGTGELFF.

This clonotype has a handful of counts. The chain is built from TRBV24-1 and TRBJ1-2; 8 bases are shared with TRBD1. Trimming removed 4 bases from V and 7 bases from J; junction bases left unmatched: 10. This CDR3 region has 15 residues. Germline CDR1 and CDR2: KGHDR and SFDVKD. CDR3 region: CATSESGQALGGYTF. CDR3 nucleotides: TGTGCCACCAGTGAATCGGGACAGGCCTTGGGTGGCTACACCTTC.

This clonotype has only a few counts. The chain is built from TRBV20-1 and TRBJ1-6; 8 bases fit TRBD1. Per germline, CDR1 DFQATT and CDR2 SNEGSKA (reference sequence). V trimming: 5 bases; J trimming: 10 bases; junction bases outside the gene matches: 7. The CDR3 runs to 13 residues. DNA of the CDR3: TGCAGTGCTCCTGGACAGGGAAGATCACCCCTCCACTTT. It translates to CSAPGQGRSPLHF.

The chain joins TRBV7-2 to TRBJ2-1, with D perhaps TRBD1 (5 bases). The CDR3 sequence is 13 residues long. Deletions cut 5 bases from V and 7 bases from J, with 12 bases between. Germline V gene lookup returns CDR1 SGHTA and CDR2 FQGNSA. CDR3 in DNA: TGTGCCAGCAGCCCAGGGTTTTTTAATGAGCAGTTCTTC. The encoded protein is CASSPGFFNEQFF.

V usage is TRBV7-8 and J usage is TRBJ2-1; D gene unclear. The CDR3 consists of 14 residues. Germline-derived CDR1 and CDR2 are SGHVS and FQNEAQ. V gave up 2 bases and J gave up 7 bases, with 12 bases separating them. The CDR3 DNA reads as TGTGCCAGCAGCTTAAGGTTGTGGGGAAATGAGCAGTTCTTC. This codes for CASSLRLWGNEQFF.

At least ten counts were recorded for this clonotype. The V gene is TRBV4-3, the J gene TRBJ2-7, with TRBD1 as a possible D gene (5 bases). The CDR3 extends over 13 amino acids. V dropped 1 base and J dropped 9 bases, with 13 bases sitting between them. CDR1 is LGHNA and CDR2 is YSLEER in the germline V gene. CDR3 residues: CASSQGPGFGQYF. CDR3 in DNA: TGCGCCAGCAGCCAAGGTCCAGGGTTTGGGCAGTACTTC.

V and J are TRBV10-1 and TRBJ2-5, with TRBD2 matching 8 bases. This CDR3 spans 15 amino acids. V lost 9 bases, J lost 2 bases, and 11 bases stayed unmatched. Germline-derived CDR1 and CDR2 are WNHNN and SYGVQD (reference sequence). CDR3 bases: TGCGCCAGGGGGAGCGGGGGAAGATCACAAGAGACCCAGTACTTC. Amino acid sequence: CARGSGGRSQETQYF.

This clonotype was picked up a small number of times. The chain employs TRBV5-1 and TRBJ1-1; D is perhaps TRBD1 (5 bases). CDR1 and CDR2 (germline): SGHRS, YFSETQ. CDR3 length: 17 residues. With 0 bases removed from V and 1 base from J, the gap between germline ends came to 16 bases. DNA of the CDR3: TGCGCCAGCAGCTTGGCCATGGCAGGGTATCAGAACACTGAAGCTTTCTTT. Amino acid sequence: CASSLAMAGYQNTEAFF.

J is TRBJ2-3 and V is TRBV12-3 or TRBV12-4, with TRBD1 matching 8 bases. J gave up 11 bases and V 2 bases, and 9 bases lay outside the gene matches. This CDR3 comprises 14 residues. Here the CDR3 reads CASSLRTGNIRQYF. For the CDR3, the DNA is TGTGCCAGCAGTTTAAGGACAGGGAATATAAGGCAGTATTTT.